This T cell receptor (beta chain) was obtained from a study of breast tumors, draining lymph nodes, adjacent tissues. Study results and caveats: The data were judged consistent with most tumor T cells coming from lymph node and expanding in tumor.

This CDR3 has 15 amino acids. With V trimmed by 5 bases and J by 5 bases, 9 bases remained unmatched. The V gene's germline CDR1 is SGDLS and CDR2 YYNGEE. From the multiplex PCR reads, TCRdb called clonotypes with MiXCR, one entry per CDR3 protein. The table includes 200,000 or so distinct CDR3 sequences, about 32% detected once. Samples came from axillary lymph nodes draining the breast cancer. On this clonotype itself: Antigen specificity is unknown.

This clonotype was sampled from a female donor with breast cancer. Some clones in this sample may be carry-over from other donors' samples. This chain links TRBV9 with TRBJ2-5; TRBD2 aligns across 10 bases. What was sequenced was axillary lymph node tissue. CDR3 in DNA: TGTGCCAGCAGGAGTGAAAAGCGGGAGGGCGAGACCCAGTACTTC. It encodes CASRSEKREGETQYF.